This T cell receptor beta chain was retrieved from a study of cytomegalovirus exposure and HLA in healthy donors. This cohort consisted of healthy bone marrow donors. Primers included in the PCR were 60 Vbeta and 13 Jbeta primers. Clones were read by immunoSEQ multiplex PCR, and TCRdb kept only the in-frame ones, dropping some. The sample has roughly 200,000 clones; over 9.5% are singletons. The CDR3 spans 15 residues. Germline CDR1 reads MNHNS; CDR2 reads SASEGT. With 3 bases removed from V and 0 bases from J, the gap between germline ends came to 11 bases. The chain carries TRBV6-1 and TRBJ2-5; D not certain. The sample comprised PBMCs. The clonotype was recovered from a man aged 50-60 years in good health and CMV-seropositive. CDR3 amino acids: CASSDPNRNQETQYF. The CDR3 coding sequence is TGTGCCAGCAGTGACCCAAACAGAAACCAAGAGACCCAGTACTTC.